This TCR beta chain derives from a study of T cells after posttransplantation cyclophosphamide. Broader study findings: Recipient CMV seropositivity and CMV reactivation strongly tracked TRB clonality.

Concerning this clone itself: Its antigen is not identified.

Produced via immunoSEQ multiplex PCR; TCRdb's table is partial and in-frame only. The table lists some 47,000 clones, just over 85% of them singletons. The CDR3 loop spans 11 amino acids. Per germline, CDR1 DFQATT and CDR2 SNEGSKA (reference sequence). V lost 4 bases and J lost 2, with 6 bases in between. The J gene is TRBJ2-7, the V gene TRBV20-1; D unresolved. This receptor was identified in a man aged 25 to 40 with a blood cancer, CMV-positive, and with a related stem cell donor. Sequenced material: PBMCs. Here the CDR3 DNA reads TGCAGTGCTAAGAGGACCTACGAGCAGTACTTC. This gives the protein CSAKRTYEQYF.